The clone carrying this T cell receptor (beta chain) was counted at least ten times. Antigen: not known. 5'RACE with 10-nucleotide random UMIs produced the cDNA. Each CDR3 protein is one row after TCRdb ran MiXCR on the 5' RACE reads. The sample has fewer than 30,000 distinct CDR3 sequences, 10% to 15% seen once. This sample was taken from a study of neurological immune-mediated disorders. This CDR3 contains 13 residues. The V and J ends lost 6 bases and 5 bases respectively, with 13 bases between them. Study conclusions and caveats: Private repertoires in all groups were suggested, as expanded clones shared no CDR3 amino acid sequences across subjects. In HTLV-1-associated myelopathy, TCR clonal expansion was greatest, whereas multiple sclerosis had the least, falling below healthy controls.

What was sequenced was PBMCs. The rearrangement links TRBV12-3 or TRBV12-4 to TRBJ1-1; D not resolved. The sequence was collected from a woman aged 40 to 50 with HTLV-1-associated myelopathy (HAM/TSP). The CDR3: CASSLQLKTEAFF. The DNA of the CDR3 is TGTGCCAGCAGCCTTCAACTCAAGACTGAAGCTTTCTTT.